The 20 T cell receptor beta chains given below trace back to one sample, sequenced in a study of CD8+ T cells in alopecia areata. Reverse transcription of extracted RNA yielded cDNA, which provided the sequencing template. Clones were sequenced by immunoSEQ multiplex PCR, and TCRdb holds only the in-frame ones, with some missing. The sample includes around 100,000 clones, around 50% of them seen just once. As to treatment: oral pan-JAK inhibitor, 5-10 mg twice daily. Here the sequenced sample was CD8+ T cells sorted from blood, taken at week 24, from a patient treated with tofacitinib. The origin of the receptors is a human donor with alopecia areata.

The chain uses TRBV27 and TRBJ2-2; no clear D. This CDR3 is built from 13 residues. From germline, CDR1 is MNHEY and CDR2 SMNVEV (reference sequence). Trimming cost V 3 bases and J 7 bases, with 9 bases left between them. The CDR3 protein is CASSLAGHGELFF. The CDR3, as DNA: TGTGCCAGCAGTTTGGCCGGTCACGGGGAGCTGTTTTTT.

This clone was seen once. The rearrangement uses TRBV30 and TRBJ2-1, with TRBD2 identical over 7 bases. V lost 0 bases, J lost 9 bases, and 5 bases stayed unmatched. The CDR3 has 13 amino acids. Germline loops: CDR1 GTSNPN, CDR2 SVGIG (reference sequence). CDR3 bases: TGTGCCTGGAGTGTAGGCAGGGAGGGTGAGCAGTTCTTC. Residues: CAWSVGREGEQFF.

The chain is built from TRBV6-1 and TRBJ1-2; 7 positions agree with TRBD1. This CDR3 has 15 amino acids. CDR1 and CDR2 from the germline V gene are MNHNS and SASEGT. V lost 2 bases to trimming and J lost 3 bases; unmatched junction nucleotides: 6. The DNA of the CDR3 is TGTGCCAGCAGTGAAACAGGACAGGTTTACTATGGCTACACCTTC. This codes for CASSETGQVYYGYTF.

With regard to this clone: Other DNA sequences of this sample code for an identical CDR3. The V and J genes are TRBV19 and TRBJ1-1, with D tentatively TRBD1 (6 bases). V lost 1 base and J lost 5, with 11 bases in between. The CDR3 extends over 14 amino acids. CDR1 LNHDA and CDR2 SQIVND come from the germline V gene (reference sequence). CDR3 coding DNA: TGTGCCAGTAGTATAGGTCAGGGGAATACTGAAGCTTTCTTT. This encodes CASSIGQGNTEAFF.

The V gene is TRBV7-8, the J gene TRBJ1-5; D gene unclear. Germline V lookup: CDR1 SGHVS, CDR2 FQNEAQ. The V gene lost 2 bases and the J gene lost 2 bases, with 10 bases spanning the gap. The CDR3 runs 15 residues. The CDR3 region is CASSLRQSGNQPQHF. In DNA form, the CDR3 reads TGTGCCAGCAGCTTAAGGCAGAGTGGCAATCAGCCCCAGCATTTT. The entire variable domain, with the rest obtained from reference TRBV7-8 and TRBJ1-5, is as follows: GAGVSQSPRYKVAKRGQDVALRCDPISGHVSLFWYQQALGQGPEFLTYFQNEAQLDKSGLPSDRFFAERPEGSVSTLKIQRTQQEDSAVYLCASSLRQSGNQPQHFGDGTRLSIL.

CDR3 region: CASSIGHLRDTYSNQPQHF. The CDR3 DNA is TGTGCCAGTAGTATAGGTCACCTCCGGGACACTTATAGCAATCAGCCCCAGCATTTT. The V gene is TRBV19, the J gene TRBJ1-5, with D maybe TRBD1 (6 bases). The CDR3 totals 19 residues. Germline V gene lookup returns CDR1 LNHDA and CDR2 SQIVND (reference sequence). V lost 1 base, J lost 0 bases, and 19 bases lay in between.

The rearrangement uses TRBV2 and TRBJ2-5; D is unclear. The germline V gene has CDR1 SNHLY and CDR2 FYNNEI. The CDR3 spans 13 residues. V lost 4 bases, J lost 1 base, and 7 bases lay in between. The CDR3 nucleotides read TGTGCCAGCAGTGTGCGTATCCAAGAGACCCAGTACTTC. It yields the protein CASSVRIQETQYF.

For the CDR3, the DNA is TGTGCCAGTAGTGGCCTAGGCGGTTACAATGAGCAGTTCTTC. Its translation is CASSGLGGYNEQFF. The J gene is TRBJ2-1, the V gene TRBV19; D not resolved. Trimming removed 5 bases from V and 4 bases from J, with 12 bases in between. The CDR3 has 14 residues. The germline gives CDR1 LNHDA, CDR2 SQIVND (reference sequence).

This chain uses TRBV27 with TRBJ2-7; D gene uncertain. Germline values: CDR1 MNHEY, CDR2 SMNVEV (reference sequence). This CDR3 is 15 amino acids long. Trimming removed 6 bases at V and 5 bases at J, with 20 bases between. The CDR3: CASRTWTLSAHEQYF. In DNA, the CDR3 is TGTGCCAGCAGGACCTGGACCTTATCCGCCCACGAGCAGTACTTC.

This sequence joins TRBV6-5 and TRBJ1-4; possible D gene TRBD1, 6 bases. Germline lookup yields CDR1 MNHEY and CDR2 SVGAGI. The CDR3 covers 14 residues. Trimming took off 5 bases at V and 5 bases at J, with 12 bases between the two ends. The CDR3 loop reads CASSPDRGNEKLFF. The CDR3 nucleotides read TGTGCCAGCAGTCCGGACAGAGGAAATGAAAAACTGTTTTTT.

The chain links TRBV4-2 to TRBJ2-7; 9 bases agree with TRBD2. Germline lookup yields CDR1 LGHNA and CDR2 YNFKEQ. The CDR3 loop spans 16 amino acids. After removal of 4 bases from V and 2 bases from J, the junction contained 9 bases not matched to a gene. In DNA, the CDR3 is TGTGCCAGCAGCCCCCTTCCTAGCGGGGATACCTACGAGCAGTACTTC. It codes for CASSPLPSGDTYEQYF.

CDR3 protein: CASSFIQSSYEQYF. DNA of the CDR3: TGTGCCAGCAGCTTTATACAGAGCTCCTACGAGCAGTACTTC. The chain recombines TRBV11-2 with TRBJ2-7; the D is unclear. V was trimmed by 3 bases and J by 0 bases, leaving 9 bases between them. Germline V gives CDR1 SGHAT, CDR2 FQNNGV. The CDR3 spans 14 residues. Using reference TRBV11-2 and TRBJ2-7 for the parts outside the CDR3, the full variable domain is EAGVAQSPRYKIIEKRQSVAFWCNPISGHATLYWYQQILGQGPKLLIQFQNNGVVDDSQLPKDRFSAERLKGVDSTLKIQPAKLEDSAVYLCASSFIQSSYEQYFGPGTRLTVT.

CDR3 DNA: TGTGCCAGCAGTTCCGCAGATACGCAGTATTTT. Protein sequence: CASSSADTQYF. V gene TRBV27 combines with J gene TRBJ2-3; no clear D gene. Germline V CDR1 and CDR2: MNHEY, SMNVEV (reference sequence). This CDR3 contains 11 residues. The V gene lost 4 bases and the J gene lost 4 bases, with 3 bases spanning the gap.

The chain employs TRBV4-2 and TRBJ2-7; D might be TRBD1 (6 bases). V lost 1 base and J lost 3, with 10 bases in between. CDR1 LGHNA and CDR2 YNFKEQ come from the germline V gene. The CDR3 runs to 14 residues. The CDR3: CASSQGNRDYEQYF. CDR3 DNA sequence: TGTGCCAGCAGCCAAGGAAACAGGGACTACGAGCAGTACTTC.

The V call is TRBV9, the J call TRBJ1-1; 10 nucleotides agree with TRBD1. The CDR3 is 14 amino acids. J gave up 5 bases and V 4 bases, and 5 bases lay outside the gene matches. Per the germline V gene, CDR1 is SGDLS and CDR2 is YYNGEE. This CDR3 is CASSLGTGETEAFF. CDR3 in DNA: TGTGCCAGCAGCCTAGGGACAGGGGAGACTGAAGCTTTCTTT.

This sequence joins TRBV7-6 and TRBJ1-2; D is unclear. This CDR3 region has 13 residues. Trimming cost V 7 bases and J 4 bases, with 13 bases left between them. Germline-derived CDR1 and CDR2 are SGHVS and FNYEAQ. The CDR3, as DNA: TGTGCCAGCACCGAGGGCGGGATCTATGGCTACACCTTC. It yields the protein CASTEGGIYGYTF.

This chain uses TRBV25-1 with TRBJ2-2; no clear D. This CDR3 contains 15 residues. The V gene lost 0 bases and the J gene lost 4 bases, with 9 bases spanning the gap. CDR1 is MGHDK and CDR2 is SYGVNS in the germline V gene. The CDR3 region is CASSEYSQSTGELFF. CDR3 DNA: TGTGCCAGCAGTGAATATTCTCAAAGCACCGGGGAGCTGTTTTTT.

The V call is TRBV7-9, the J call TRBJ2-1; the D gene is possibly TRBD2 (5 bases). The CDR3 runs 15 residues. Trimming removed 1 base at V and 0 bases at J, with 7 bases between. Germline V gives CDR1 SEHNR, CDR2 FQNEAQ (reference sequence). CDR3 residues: CASSLGESSYNEQFF. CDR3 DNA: TGTGCCAGCAGCTTAGGGGAGAGCTCCTACAATGAGCAGTTCTTC. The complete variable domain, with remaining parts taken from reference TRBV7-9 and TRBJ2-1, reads DTGVSQNPRHKITKRGQNVTFRCDPISEHNRLYWYRQTLGQGPEFLTYFQNEAQLEKSRLLSDRFSAERPKGSFSTLEIQRTEQGDSAMYLCASSLGESSYNEQFFGPGTRLTVL.

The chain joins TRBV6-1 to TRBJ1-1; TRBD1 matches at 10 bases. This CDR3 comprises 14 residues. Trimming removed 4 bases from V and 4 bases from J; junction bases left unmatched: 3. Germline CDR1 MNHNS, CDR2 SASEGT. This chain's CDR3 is CASSVDRGLTEAFF. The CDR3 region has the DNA TGTGCCAGCAGTGTTGACAGGGGGCTCACTGAAGCTTTCTTT.

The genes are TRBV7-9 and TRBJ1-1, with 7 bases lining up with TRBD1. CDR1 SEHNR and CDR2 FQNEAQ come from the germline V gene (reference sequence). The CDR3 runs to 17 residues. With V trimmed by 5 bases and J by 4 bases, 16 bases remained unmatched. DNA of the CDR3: TGTGCCAGCAGCCCGACAGGGCGGATTTGGCCATCCACTGAAGCTTTCTTT. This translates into CASSPTGRIWPSTEAFF.